This T cell receptor (beta chain) is drawn from a study of T cells in Graves' hyperthyroidism and ophthalmopathy (dated by TCRdb to about 2019). About the study as a whole: Peripheral blood was sampled at the time of initial diagnosis, prior to any treatment. After blood sampling, hyperthyroidism patients were treated with methimazole at a starting dose of 30 mg daily, and ophthalmopathy patients were treated with high-dose intravenous methylprednisolone. For training and testing, the 100 patients in the discovery cohort were randomly divided in a 7:3 ratio. In over five Graves' hyperthyroidism patients, the study also compared T-cell repertoires from thyroid tissue with T-cell repertoires from blood. Prospective prediction of ophthalmopathy was tested in an independent validation cohort consisting of about 20 hyperthyroidism patients and over 15 patients who later progressed to ophthalmopathy. To identify distinguishing TCR V-J signatures, a discovery cohort of around 98 patients was used, comprising some 45 with Graves' ophthalmopathy and 57 with stable Graves' hyperthyroidism. TCR Vbeta CDR3 sequencing of roughly 140 peripheral blood samples (around 45 ophthalmopathy, roughly 74 hyperthyroidism and approximately 17 progressor patients) is reported in the paper. Summary of the overall study and its limitations: Most expanded thyroid clonotypes (frequency above 0.001) were also detected in blood, a finding suggesting that blood repertoires may reflect thyroid immune responses. In validation, the model predicted progression to ophthalmopathy a median of roughly 6.2 months before onset, with approximately 70% sensitivity and roughly 79% specificity. A 13 V-J signature model separated ophthalmopathy from stable hyperthyroidism, with just over 85% sensitivity and 81% to 82% specificity in cross-validation and 80%/75% in testing. No statistical method was used to fix the sample size in advance, and group allocation was not hidden from the investigators.

This clonotype was counted between two and nine times. Its antigen remains unidentified. The sample holds no much larger clone one base away, and base qualities are not on file. A patient counted as having stable Graves' hyperthyroidism if no progression to ophthalmopathy occurred over 18 months of follow-up. Hyperthyroidism patients were newly diagnosed, had a disease duration of under 2 months, and were aged 18 to 65 years. Patients with uncontrolled infections, other autoimmune diseases, pregnancy or lactation were excluded. Diagnoses relied on clinical symptoms, serum thyroxine and TRAb, thyroid ultrasound and orbital computed tomography. Ficoll-Paque density gradient centrifugation was used to isolate PBMCs from 8 to 10 ml of fresh peripheral blood. Total RNA was extracted using Trizol reagent, and RNA quality was assessed on an Agilent 2100 Bioanalyzer. From the cysteine up to the phenylalanine, the CDR3 has a length of 15 residues. CDR3 DNA only is kept here, 45 bases in frame from base 1. From a lookup of the germline V gene, CDR1 and CDR2 are SGHAT and FQNNGV. V is reduced by 1 base and J by 5 bases, leaving a spacing of 12 bases between them.

TCR beta CDR3 regions were amplified from RNA transcripts. A first-round RT-PCR of the TCR CDR3 used the HTBI primer set with the Qiagen OneStep RT-PCR kit. A second multiplex PCR round built the libraries, followed by size selection and purification. The libraries were sequenced on an Illumina HiSeq2000 using paired-end 100 bp reads. Processing in the source paper ran as follows. SOAPnuke was used to process the raw data, with reads discarded if the reads contained adapters or uncalled bases, had a mean Phred below 15, or lacked an exact constant-primer or identifier match. High-quality paired reads were merged using COPE v1.2.5, and each unique nucleotide sequence was defined as a clonotype. MiTCR v1.1 was used to align clonotypes to the IMGT TRBV, TRBD and TRBJ reference segments. Only V-J combinations with frequency above 0.0001, covering approximately 99% of repertoires, were analysed. The TCS score was defined as F50 (clonal expansion) divided by E x V (chaos), with BLOSUM62-based TCRdist calculated between CDR3 peptides within each V-J. Welch's t-statistics and random forest reduced approximately 520 V-J features to fewer than 15, which were used in a naive Bayes classifier (R e1071). The public sequencing data were trimmed at Q25 with fastp and processed into clonotypes with MiXCR by TCRdb, which kept only in-frame beta chains. Merged by CDR3 protein, the rows form single entries marked with the most common genes and DNA. In this record, the V and J calls reflect TCRdb's handling and not the investigators' own analysis. The sample table lists about 340,000 distinct CDR3 sequences, about 18% of them with a count of one. The top ten constitute about 53% of the sample.

The chain is made from TRBV11-2 and TRBJ1-3; the D segment could be TRBD1, given 6 matching bases. The material sequenced was blood. The source is a woman in her forties or fifties with Graves' hyperthyroidism. This receptor has the CDR3 CASSLGVDSRNTIYF. The sequence in DNA is TGTGCCAGCAGCTTAGGGGTGGACAGCAGAAACACCATATATTTT.